The rows below give T cell receptor beta chains drawn from one sample of a study of blood T cells in healthy people across ages. TCRdb independently ran MiXCR on the 5' RACE reads; one entry per CDR3 protein. This repertoire shows about 800,000 distinct CDR3 sequences, roughly 25% found once; its top ten account for approximately 4%. These same data were also listed under a study on T cells of mothers and their children.

The sequenced sample was blood. The source is a boy aged 5-17 years in good health. The CDR3 runs from the conserved cysteine through the conserved F or W. D genes are given only for firm matches. Not every row has a clone size; where given, it reads once, few, many or a size class.

J	V	size	D	CDR3	DNA
TRBJ2-2	TRBV29-1	once	NA	CSVEWSEAGELFF	TGCAGCGTTGAATGGTCAGAGGCCGGGGAGCTGTTTTTT
TRBJ2-1	TRBV15	NA	NA	CATSRAPGAYNEQFF	TGTGCCACCAGCAGGGCCCCGGGGGCTTACAATGAGCAGTTCTTC
TRBJ2-7	TRBV12-3/TRBV12-4	once	NA	CASSLSRGGGQYF	TGTGCCAGCAGTTTATCGAGGGGAGGAGGCCAGTACTTC
TRBJ2-2	TRBV18	NA	NA	CASSPRFPGELFF	TGTGCCAGCTCACCACGCTTCCCAGGGGAGCTGTTTTTT
TRBJ1-1	TRBV6-2/TRBV6-3	few	NA	CASSYRSPLNTEAFF	TGTGCCAGCAGTTATAGGTCGCCCCTGAACACTGAAGCTTTCTTT
TRBJ2-2	TRBV7-8	NA	NA	CASSPGSILGTTGELFF	TGTGCCAGCAGCCCCGGCTCCATTCTGGGAACCACCGGGGAGCTGTTTTTT
TRBJ1-2	TRBV20-1	NA	TRBD1	CSARVQGDYGYTF	TGCAGTGCTAGGGTTCAGGGGGACTATGGCTACACCTTC
TRBJ2-7	TRBV27	few	TRBD2	CASKNGGSYEQYF	TGTGCCAGCAAAAACGGGGGGTCCTACGAGCAGTACTTC
TRBJ1-1	TRBV6-2/TRBV6-3	NA	TRBD1	CASSRLDRGIMNTEAFF	TGTGCCAGCAGCCGCCTTGACAGGGGAATAATGAACACTGAAGCTTTCTTT
TRBJ2-1	TRBV5-1	few	NA	CASSLFAGDIPFLSYNEQFF	TGCGCCAGCAGCTTGTTTGCAGGGGACATTCCTTTCTTATCCTACAATGAGCAGTTCTTC
TRBJ2-3	TRBV6-5	NA	TRBD1	CASSSSGQGFADTQYF	TGTGCCAGCAGTTCATCGGGACAGGGCTTCGCAGATACGCAGTATTTT
TRBJ1-2	TRBV12-3/TRBV12-4	NA	NA	CASTFSTVNYGYTF	TGTGCCAGCACCTTTTCGACTGTTAACTATGGCTACACCTTC
TRBJ1-5	TRBV20-1	few	TRBD1	CSARQGAPRNQPQHF	TGCAGTGCTAGGCAGGGGGCGCCCCGGAATCAGCCCCAGCATTTT
TRBJ2-1	TRBV7-9	few	TRBD2	CASSPGLASSSYNEQFF	TGTGCCAGCAGCCCCGGACTAGCGTCCTCCTCCTACAATGAGCAGTTCTTC
TRBJ2-1	TRBV25-1	few	NA	CAGKSHEQFF	TGTGCCGGCAAAAGTCATGAGCAGTTCTTC
TRBJ2-3	TRBV4-3	few	TRBD2	CASSQEGGIAGSTDTQYF	TGCGCCAGCAGCCAAGAAGGCGGGATAGCGGGGAGCACAGATACGCAGTATTTT
TRBJ2-7	TRBV4-3	few	NA	CASRQVTGWGQPFSYEQYF	TGCGCCAGCCGCCAAGTTACAGGTTGGGGTCAACCATTCTCCTACGAGCAGTACTTC
TRBJ1-5	TRBV7-2	few	NA	CASSLDGIMSQPQHF	TGTGCCAGCAGCTTAGATGGTATTATGTCCCAGCCCCAGCATTTT
TRBJ2-1	TRBV29-1	few	TRBD1	CSVEGGYRGAYEQFF	TGCAGCGTTGAAGGGGGATACAGGGGCGCCTATGAGCAGTTCTTC
TRBJ2-5	TRBV27	few	NA	CASSLFPEGEQYF	TGTGCCAGCAGTTTATTTCCAGAGGGGGAGCAGTACTTC
TRBJ2-7	TRBV6-2/TRBV6-3	many	NA	CASGAYEQYF	TGTGCCAGCGGGGCCTACGAGCAGTACTTC
TRBJ2-4	TRBV2	once	NA	CASSGGLDIQYF	TGTGCCAGCAGTGGGGGATTGGACATTCAGTACTTC
TRBJ2-7	TRBV7-6	few	TRBD2	CASSFELAGAFYEQYF	TGTGCCAGCAGCTTTGAATTAGCGGGGGCCTTTTACGAGCAGTACTTC
TRBJ2-1	TRBV5-5	NA	NA	CASSGPLGQGTYNEQFF	TGTGCCAGCAGCGGACCCCTGGGGCAGGGTACCTACAATGAGCAGTTCTTC
TRBJ2-5	TRBV5-1	NA	NA	CASSADVGGQETQYF	TGCGCCAGCAGCGCCGACGTGGGAGGCCAGGAGACCCAGTACTTC
TRBJ1-2	TRBV6-6	few	TRBD1	CASSYPPRTGYYGYTF	TGTGCCAGCAGTTACCCTCCTCGGACAGGGTACTATGGCTACACCTTC
TRBJ2-7	TRBV5-4	NA	NA	CASSLESEQYF	TGTGCCAGCAGCTTGGAGAGCGAGCAGTACTTC
TRBJ2-7	TRBV5-1	many	NA	CASSPSGHEQYF	TGCGCCAGCAGCCCCAGCGGCCACGAGCAGTACTTC
TRBJ2-7	TRBV5-1	NA	NA	CASSWDGLPSYEQYF	TGCGCCAGCAGCTGGGACGGATTGCCTTCCTACGAGCAGTACTTC
TRBJ2-7	TRBV7-8	NA	TRBD1	CASGPGQGASYEQYF	TGTGCCAGCGGCCCTGGACAGGGGGCCTCCTACGAGCAGTACTTC
TRBJ1-1	TRBV4-3	NA	NA	CASSPSDANTEAFF	TGCGCCAGCAGCCCCTCGGACGCGAACACTGAAGCTTTCTTT
TRBJ2-1	TRBV29-1	few	NA	CSVEGAELSSYNEQFF	TGCAGCGTTGAAGGGGCAGAACTTTCCTCCTACAATGAGCAGTTCTTC
TRBJ1-4	TRBV28	few	NA	CASTSNEKLFF	TGTGCCAGCACATCCAATGAAAAACTGTTTTTT
TRBJ2-3	TRBV11-2	few	TRBD2	CASSLIGGTSGSSDTQYF	TGTGCCAGCAGCCTAATAGGTGGGACTAGCGGGAGTTCAGATACGCAGTATTTT
TRBJ2-5	TRBV2	NA	NA	CASSAWAEETQYF	TGTGCCAGCAGTGCCTGGGCAGAGGAGACCCAGTACTTC
TRBJ1-2	TRBV20-1	few	NA	CSGEEDYGYTF	TGCAGTGGGGAAGAGGACTATGGCTACACCTTC
TRBJ2-7	TRBV28	few	TRBD2	CASSPSGSAYEQYF	TGTGCCAGCAGCCCTAGCGGGAGCGCCTACGAGCAGTACTTC
TRBJ1-1	TRBV29-1	few	TRBD1	CSVEDFAGGGEAFF	TGCAGCGTTGAAGATTTTGCAGGGGGCGGTGAAGCTTTCTTT
TRBJ2-3	TRBV5-1	NA	NA	CASCTPDSTDTRYF	TGCGCCAGCTGCACCCCCGACAGCACAGATACGCGGTATTTT
TRBJ2-2	TRBV29-1	NA	NA	CSVSTAHANTGELFF	TGCAGCGTTTCAACAGCCCACGCGAACACCGGGGAGCTGTTTTTT
TRBJ1-2	TRBV20-1	NA	TRBD1	CSPPGGEGYGYTF	TGCAGCCCCCCAGGGGGCGAGGGCTATGGCTACACCTTC
TRBJ1-1	TRBV28	NA	TRBD1	CASRKSYRGQVGNAEAFF	TGTGCCAGCAGGAAGAGTTACAGGGGGCAGGTGGGAAACGCTGAAGCTTTCTTT
TRBJ2-1	TRBV9	NA	TRBD2	CASSDGNSGSIDEQFF	TGTGCCAGCAGCGACGGAAATAGCGGGAGTATCGATGAGCAGTTCTTC
TRBJ2-7	TRBV25-1	few	NA	CASSISGRGYEQYF	TGTGCCAGCAGTATATCAGGGCGGGGTTACGAGCAGTACTTC
TRBJ2-7	TRBV28	NA	TRBD1	CASSLTGTESYEQYF	TGTGCCAGCAGTCTTACAGGGACAGAAAGCTACGAGCAGTACTTC
TRBJ2-7	TRBV12-3/TRBV12-4	NA	TRBD1	CATKRQGYEQYF	TGTGCCACCAAAAGACAGGGGTACGAGCAGTACTTC
TRBJ1-4	TRBV5-1	few	TRBD1	CASSVGGQGVGEKLFF	TGCGCCAGCAGCGTAGGGGGCCAGGGTGTCGGTGAAAAACTGTTTTTT
TRBJ2-6	TRBV29-1	few	NA	CSSISGANVLTF	TGCAGCTCCATCTCTGGGGCCAACGTCCTGACTTTC
TRBJ2-5	TRBV6-1	NA	TRBD2	CAARLAGGETQYF	TGTGCCGCCCGACTAGCGGGAGGGGAGACCCAGTACTTC
TRBJ2-6	TRBV29-1	once	NA	CSVEPSGANVLTF	TGCAGCGTTGAACCCTCTGGGGCCAACGTCCTGACTTTC
TRBJ1-2	TRBV5-1	few	NA	CASSLVEGNYGYTF	TGCGCCAGCAGCTTGGTAGAAGGGAACTATGGCTACACCTTC
TRBJ2-3	TRBV14	NA	TRBD1	CASSMTGSTDTQYF	TGTGCCAGCAGCATGACAGGGAGTACAGATACGCAGTATTTT
TRBJ2-7	TRBV24-1	NA	TRBD2	CATRGAGGDEQCF	TGTGCCACCAGGGGCGCGGGGGGCGACGAGCAGTGCTTC